The 12 T cell receptor beta chains below were found in one sample sequenced in a study of T cell responses to AZD1222 COVID-19 vaccine. The data were produced by immunoSEQ multiplex PCR, yet TCRdb's version contains in-frame clones alone and is incomplete. Of about 120,000 clones listed, over 75% are singletons. The sample consisted of peripheral blood, taken on day 0 of AZD1222 vaccination. The receptors were sampled from an adult in good health.

This chain uses TRBV7-7 with TRBJ2-7, with D perhaps matching TRBD2 (6 bases). Trimming cost V 5 bases and J 5 bases, with 10 bases left between them. The germline V gene has CDR1 SSHAT and CDR2 FNYEAQ (reference sequence). The CDR3 is 12 amino acids. CDR3 sequence (DNA): TGTGCCAGCAGCCCCGGGGGAGACGAGCAGTACTTC. Translating gives CASSPGGDEQYF.

The chain combines TRBV11-2 with TRBJ2-4; tentative D call: TRBD2 (6 bases). V shed 4 bases and J shed 1 base, with 11 bases lying between them. Looked up from germline, CDR1 is SGHAT and CDR2 is FQNNGV. This CDR3 comprises 15 residues. This chain's CDR3 is CASSSSRGAKNIQYF. The CDR3 region has the DNA TGTGCCAGCAGCTCGTCCCGGGGGGCCAAAAACATTCAGTACTTC. Full variable domain (outside the CDR3, taken from reference TRBV11-2 and TRBJ2-4): EAGVAQSPRYKIIEKRQSVAFWCNPISGHATLYWYQQILGQGPKLLIQFQNNGVVDDSQLPKDRFSAERLKGVDSTLKIQPAKLEDSAVYLCASSSSRGAKNIQYFGAGTRLSVL.

The rearrangement joins TRBV19 to TRBJ2-1; tentatively, D is TRBD1 or TRBD2 (6 bases each). CDR1 is LNHDA, CDR2 SQIVND, per germline (reference sequence). V lost 5 bases and J 2 bases, leaving 10 bases between the germline ends. The CDR3 contains 14 residues. The CDR3 DNA sequence: TGTGCCAGTAGTCTGGGGGGCCCCTACAATGAGCAGTTCTTC. Protein sequence: CASSLGGPYNEQFF. Based on the CDR3 plus reference TRBV19 and TRBJ2-1, the full variable domain is DGGITQSPKYLFRKEGQNVTLSCEQNLNHDAMYWYRQDPGQGLRLIYYSQIVNDFQKGDIAEGYSVSREKKESFPLTVTSAQKNPTAFYLCASSLGGPYNEQFFGPGTRLTVL.

The gene calls are TRBV5-5 and TRBJ1-5; D is perhaps TRBD1 (5 bases). This CDR3 comprises 13 residues. Between the trimmed V and J ends, which lost 1 base and 7 bases, there was a span of 9 bases. CDR1 and CDR2 from the germline V gene are SGHKS and YYEKEE (reference sequence). CDR3 coding DNA: TGTGCCAGCAGCTTGAGGGGACCCCAGCCCCAGCATTTT. Translating gives CASSLRGPQPQHF.

The rearrangement uses TRBV7-6 and TRBJ2-3; 10 bases map to TRBD2. Germline values: CDR1 SGHVS, CDR2 FNYEAQ. The J segment lost 0 bases and the V segment lost 5 bases, leaving 5 bases of the junction unmatched. This CDR3 spans 16 amino acids. In nucleotides, the CDR3 is TGTGCCAGCAGCCAGGTAGCGGGGGGAAGCACAGATACGCAGTATTTT. Translating gives CASSQVAGGSTDTQYF.

This clone was detected only once. The chain has TRBV9 and TRBJ1-6; D perhaps matches TRBD1 (6 bases). The germline CDR1 and CDR2 sequences are SGDLS and YYNGEE. The CDR3 sequence is 15 residues long. V was cut by 0 bases and J by 5 bases, with 9 bases left in between. For the CDR3, the DNA is TGTGCCAGCAGCGTAGATACAGGGCATAATTCACCCCTCCACTTT. Translating gives CASSVDTGHNSPLHF.

This chain links TRBV9 with TRBJ1-2, with D maybe TRBD1 (6 bases). Germline V CDR1 and CDR2: SGDLS, YYNGEE. The germline V and J ends were trimmed by 4 bases and 1 base, with 20 bases remaining between them. The CDR3 is made up of 17 amino acids. This CDR3 is CASSRSRVGASNYGYTF. CDR3 DNA sequence: TGTGCCAGCAGCCGATCTCGGGTGGGGGCCAGTAACTATGGCTACACCTTC.

The chain carries TRBV6-5 and TRBJ2-7; D is ambiguous. Trimming took off 6 bases at V and 2 bases at J, with 8 bases between the two ends. The CDR3 is made up of 12 amino acids. Germline-derived CDR1 and CDR2 are MNHEY and SVGAGI. For the CDR3, the DNA is TGTGCCAGCAGGGGTCGCACCTACGAGCAGTACTTC. Protein: CASRGRTYEQYF.

The V call is TRBV15, the J call TRBJ2-3, with unresolved D. CDR1 is LNHNV, CDR2 YYDKDF, per germline (reference sequence). The CDR3 loop spans 15 amino acids. V was pared by 0 bases and J by 4 bases, with 11 bases between. The CDR3 reads CATSRDPVSADTQYF. The CDR3 DNA is TGTGCCACCAGCAGAGACCCCGTATCCGCAGATACGCAGTATTTT.

The chain links TRBV7-2 to TRBJ2-3, with 7 bases aligning to TRBD2. Germline CDR1 is SGHTA and CDR2 is FQGNSA. J gave up 1 base and V 5 bases, and 9 bases lay outside the gene matches. The CDR3 consists of 16 residues. The CDR3 reads CASSPSPGRGTDTQYF. The CDR3 DNA sequence: TGTGCCAGCAGCCCCAGCCCGGGGAGGGGCACAGATACGCAGTATTTT.

In its sample, this clone was seen a few times. A read error may account for a junction end that differs from germline. This chain connects TRBV5-6 to TRBJ1-2; D is undetermined. CDR1 SGHDT and CDR2 YYEEEE come from the germline V gene. CDR3 size: 13 residues. The CDR3 reads CASSAGRIYAYTF. The CDR3 DNA is TGTGCCAGCAGCGCAGGACGGATCTATGCCTACACCTTC.

The V gene is TRBV5-1, the J gene TRBJ2-3, with TRBD2 matching 7 bases. This CDR3 contains 16 residues. The V gene's germline CDR1 is SGHRS and CDR2 YFSETQ. Germline trimming cut 2 bases from V and 0 bases from J; bases unmatched to any gene: 6. The CDR3 loop reads CASSLAGTTSTDTQYF. CDR3 in DNA: TGCGCCAGCAGCTTAGCGGGAACCACTAGCACAGATACGCAGTATTTT. Full variable domain (missing parts from reference TRBV5-1 and TRBJ2-3): KAGVTQTPRYLIKTRGQQVTLSCSPISGHRSVSWYQQTPGQGLQFLFEYFSETQRNKGNFPGRFSGRQFSNSRSEMNVSTLELGDSALYLCASSLAGTTSTDTQYFGPGTRLTVL.